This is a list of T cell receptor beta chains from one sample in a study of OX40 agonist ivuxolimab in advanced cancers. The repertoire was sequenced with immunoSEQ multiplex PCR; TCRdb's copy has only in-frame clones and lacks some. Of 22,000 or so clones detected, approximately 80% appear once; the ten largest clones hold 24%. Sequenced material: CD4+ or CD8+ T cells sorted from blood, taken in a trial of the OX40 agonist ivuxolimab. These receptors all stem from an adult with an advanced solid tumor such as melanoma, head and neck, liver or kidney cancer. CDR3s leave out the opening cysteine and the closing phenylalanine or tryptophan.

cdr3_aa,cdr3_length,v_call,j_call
ATSSGGTRPYYEQY,14,TRBV15,TRBJ2-7
ASSPQGVGNEQF,12,TRBV27,TRBJ2-1
AWSKGGNTEAF,11,TRBV30,TRBJ1-1
ASSRGGRQH,9,TRBV11-2,TRBJ1-5
ASSLSSVPYNEQF,13,TRBV27,TRBJ2-1
ASSQAPTGLVTEAF,14,TRBV4-1,TRBJ1-1
ASRQESGPQH,10,TRBV6-5,TRBJ1-5
ASSLAQGNQPQH,12,TRBV11-2,TRBJ1-5
ASSLWRTLEGEQY,13,TRBV28,TRBJ2-7
ASSPDGTGNQPQH,13,TRBV5-1,TRBJ1-5
ASNFVRDLSYNEQF,14,TRBV2,TRBJ2-1
ASSSTPDAGNTIY,13,TRBV7-3,TRBJ1-3
ASRSDRGPEGTGELF,15,TRBV5-1,TRBJ2-2
AVGTGPYEQY,10,TRBV11-2,.
ASSLEPDSLPEQY,13,TRBV5-1,TRBJ2-7
ASSPTVGGDNEQF,13,TRBV27,TRBJ2-1
ASSPLLDSGYNEQF,14,TRBV6-6,TRBJ2-1
ASSLALAGGPYEQY,14,TRBV7-6,TRBJ2-7
ASSHNRGTNEKLF,13,TRBV5-4,TRBJ1-4
ASREGSYEQY,10,TRBV2,TRBJ2-7
ASSLARTGAAHGYT,14,TRBV7-9,TRBJ1-2
ASSDGTALGVANYGYT,16,TRBV6-7,TRBJ1-2
ASSVDGGYT,9,TRBV9,TRBJ1-2
AGGTGGAYEQY,11,TRBV7-8,TRBJ2-7
ASSEPGQQETQY,12,TRBV2,TRBJ2-5
ASSLSGTGNTEAF,13,TRBV27,TRBJ1-1
ASSQDMTGAFIEQY,14,TRBV4-2,TRBJ2-7
ASSADGNSPLH,11,TRBV7-6,TRBJ1-6
ASSLRDRAPYEQY,13,TRBV13,TRBJ2-7
SVSGTPNTGELF,12,TRBV29-1,TRBJ2-2
ASSPQKAVPLEGTQY,15,TRBV18,TRBJ2-5
ASVGTSGGYNEQF,13,TRBV6-1,TRBJ2-1
AWIQTSGRTTDTQY,14,TRBV30,TRBJ2-3
ASSPMGGAYNEQF,13,TRBV7-3,TRBJ2-1
ASSFSGLTDPSNEQF,15,TRBV7-2,TRBJ2-1
ASKKGRSSYEQY,12,TRBV6-4,TRBJ2-7
ASSLGLALYEQY,12,TRBV9,TRBJ2-7
ASSSTMGTSASTDTQY,16,TRBV7-7,TRBJ2-3
ASSLGLAGGEEQY,13,TRBV27,TRBJ2-7
ASSETSGPYNEQF,13,TRBV2,TRBJ2-1
ASSVGDPYEQY,11,TRBV9,TRBJ2-7
ASSSPGQGTFEQY,13,TRBV13,TRBJ2-7
ASSLKAGSSYEQY,13,TRBV7-9,TRBJ2-7
ASSENRDRVRNSPLH,15,TRBV7-9,TRBJ1-6
ASSDGGDTEAF,11,TRBV5-1,TRBJ1-1
SVEGQYEQY,9,TRBV29-1,TRBJ2-7
ASSLGLGSPKPDTIY,15,TRBV5-1,TRBJ1-3
ASGGRGRSQGYT,12,TRBV12-5,TRBJ1-2
ASSLSKWVTSYEQY,14,TRBV27,TRBJ2-7
ASSQGTVEAF,10,TRBV4-2,TRBJ1-1
ASSLAGNIQY,10,TRBV5-4,TRBJ2-4
ASSSGGKTSGNTIY,14,TRBV5-1,TRBJ1-3
ASSIPRGPGETQY,13,TRBV7-9,TRBJ2-5
ASSLRGQTAYYGYT,14,TRBV7-4,TRBJ1-2